This is a list of T cell receptor beta chains from one sample in a study of OX40 agonist ivuxolimab in advanced cancers. Assay: immunoSEQ multiplex PCR; the TCRdb copy retains only in-frame clones and omits some. The sample shows 70,000 to 100,000 clones, 85% to 90% of them seen only once. Sequencing used CD4+ or CD8+ T cells sorted from blood, obtained in a trial of the OX40 agonist ivuxolimab. These receptors all come from an adult with an advanced solid tumor such as melanoma, head and neck, liver or kidney cancer. Each CDR3 is given with its conserved first and last residue. A D gene is named only where the DNA matches it firmly. Expanded clones get a size class; other rows say once, few or many, or leave the size out.

D gene	clone size	V gene	J gene	CDR3 protein	CDR3 DNA
.	.	TRBV5-1	TRBJ2-7	CASTVQGGTEQYF	TGCGCCAGCACCGTCCAGGGGGGGACCGAGCAGTACTTC
TRBD2	.	TRBV7-3	TRBJ2-2	CASSSASGRETNTGELFF	TGTGCCAGCAGCTCCGCTAGCGGGAGGGAAACGAACACCGGGGAGCTGTTTTTT
.	.	TRBV7-2	TRBJ2-5	CASSYSSRVGQETQYF	TGTGCCAGCAGCTACTCATCTAGGGTCGGTCAGGAGACCCAGTACTTC
.	.	TRBV7-2	TRBJ1-5	CASSLQGIPNQPQHF	TGTGCCAGCAGCTTACAGGGGATCCCCAATCAGCCCCAGCATTTT
.	.	TRBV5-1	TRBJ1-2	CASSLGSGTTNYGYTF	TGCGCCAGCAGCTTGGGATCGGGGACCACTAACTATGGCTACACCTTC
.	.	TRBV14	TRBJ1-2	CASSQGPPRDYGYTF	TGTGCCAGCAGCCAAGGACCCCCTCGGGACTATGGCTACACCTTC
.	.	TRBV19	TRBJ2-2	CASGDVSTGELFF	TGTGCCAGTGGGGACGTAAGCACCGGGGAGCTGTTTTTT
TRBD2	.	TRBV5-1	TRBJ2-1	CASSKVAGAVDEQFF	TGCGCCAGCAGCAAAGTAGCGGGAGCGGTGGATGAGCAGTTCTTC
TRBD1	.	TRBV2	TRBJ2-7	CASSDHRGAYEQYF	TGTGCCAGCAGTGACCACAGGGGTGCCTACGAGCAGTACTTC
.	.	TRBV5-1	TRBJ2-5	CASSLRGTQYF	TGCGCCAGCAGCTTAAGGGGGACCCAGTACTTC
TRBD1	.	TRBV6-1	TRBJ2-7	CASLGTGRYEQYF	TGTGCCAGCCTAGGGACAGGACGTTACGAGCAGTACTTC
TRBD1	many	TRBV5-6	TRBJ1-2	CASSPTGGNYGYTF	TGTGCCAGCAGCCCGACAGGGGGTAACTATGGCTACACCTTC
.	once	TRBV7-9	TRBJ1-1	CASSLVPPQATANTEAFF	TGTGCCAGCAGCTTAGTTCCCCCACAGGCGACGGCGAACACTGAAGCTTTCTTT
.	.	TRBV6-1	TRBJ2-6	CASREKRGGSPWANVLTF	TGTGCCAGCAGAGAAAAGCGCGGAGGGTCCCCCTGGGCCAACGTCCTGACTTTC
.	.	TRBV18	TRBJ1-5	CASSPGSSNQPQHF	TGTGCCAGCTCGCCCGGGTCTAGCAATCAGCCCCAGCATTTT
TRBD2	.	TRBV27	TRBJ2-1	CASSPRTSGAYNEQFF	TGTGCCAGCAGTCCAAGGACTAGCGGGGCCTACAATGAGCAGTTCTTC
TRBD1	.	TRBV2	TRBJ1-2	CASGGQAYGYTF	TGTGCCAGCGGGGGACAGGCCTATGGCTACACCTTC
.	.	TRBV21-1	TRBJ2-7	CASSKVTTGKREGHRSSYEQYF	TGTGCCAGCAGCAAAGTCACCACGGGGAAGCGGGAGGGCCATAGGAGCTCCTACGAGCAGTACTTC
TRBD1	.	TRBV29-1	TRBJ2-5	CSVDPGQGPQETQYF	TGCAGCGTTGATCCGGGACAGGGGCCCCAAGAGACCCAGTACTTC
.	.	TRBV6-1	TRBJ2-1	CASSEVSGFRDEQFF	TGTGCCAGCAGTGAAGTAAGCGGCTTTCGCGATGAGCAGTTCTTC
.	.	TRBV7-9	TRBJ1-5	CASSNRDNNQPQHF	TGTGCCAGCAGCAACAGGGACAACAATCAGCCCCAGCATTTT
.	.	TRBV6-1	TRBJ1-5	CASSPYNQPQHF	TGTGCCAGCAGTCCCTACAATCAGCCCCAGCATTTT
TRBD2	.	TRBV7-2	TRBJ2-7	CASRSSGSSYEQYF	TGTGCCAGCAGATCTAGCGGGTCTTCCTACGAGCAGTACTTC
.	once	TRBV6-1	TRBJ1-1	CASSGRAGDKNTEAFF	TGTGCCAGCAGTGGACGGGCAGGGGACAAGAACACTGAAGCTTTCTTT
.	.	TRBV1	TRBJ2-7	CTSSQGSPREQYF	TGCACCAGCAGCCAAGGGAGCCCTAGGGAGCAGTACTTC
TRBD1	.	TRBV28	TRBJ2-5	CASITWGQGAETQYF	TGTGCCAGCATCACCTGGGGACAGGGGGCAGAGACCCAGTACTTC
TRBD1	.	TRBV7-9	TRBJ1-4	CASSRQGIREKLFF	TGTGCCAGCAGCAGACAGGGGATAAGGGAAAAACTGTTTTTT
TRBD1	.	TRBV6-4	TRBJ2-7	CASRRDRGTYSSYEQYF	TGTGCCAGCAGGCGGGACAGGGGGACGTACAGCTCCTACGAGCAGTACTTC
TRBD2	once	TRBV11-2	TRBJ2-5	CASSLAGGIQETQYF	TGTGCCAGCAGCTTAGCGGGAGGGATCCAAGAGACCCAGTACTTC
.	.	TRBV18	TRBJ2-1	CASSPSVSGRNEQFF	TGTGCCAGCTCACCCTCCGTATCGGGGCGAAATGAGCAGTTCTTC
TRBD1	.	TRBV19	TRBJ1-2	CASRNPGQGYYGYTF	TGTGCCAGTAGGAATCCGGGACAGGGCTACTATGGCTACACCTTC
.	.	TRBV28	TRBJ2-5	CASGEGKETQYF	TGTGCCAGCGGAGAGGGTAAAGAGACCCAGTACTTC
.	.	TRBV5-5	TRBJ1-5	CASSFSLDQPQHF	TGTGCCAGCAGCTTCTCCCTCGATCAGCCCCAGCATTTT
.	.	TRBV10-2	TRBJ1-3	CASSHPGSSSGNTIYF	TGCGCCAGCAGCCACCCCGGCAGTTCCTCTGGAAACACCATATATTTT
.	.	TRBV5-4	TRBJ2-2	CASSLASVNTGELFF	TGTGCCAGCAGCTTGGCTAGCGTGAACACCGGGGAGCTGTTTTTT
.	.	TRBV2	TRBJ1-1	CASSEVDRTEAFF	TGTGCCAGCAGTGAAGTAGACAGAACTGAAGCTTTCTTT
TRBD2	.	TRBV19	TRBJ2-3	CASSSRLAVDTDTQYF	TGTGCCAGTAGTAGCAGACTAGCGGTGGACACAGATACGCAGTATTTT
.	.	TRBV7-2	TRBJ1-5	CASSRTGNQPQHF	TGTGCCAGCAGCCGGACTGGCAATCAGCCCCAGCATTTT
.	.	TRBV5-1	TRBJ2-2	CASSFNGPNTGELFF	TGCGCCAGCAGCTTTAACGGCCCGAACACCGGGGAGCTGTTTTTT
.	.	TRBV25-1	TRBJ2-1	CASSLSDEQFF	TGTGCCAGCAGTCTTTCCGATGAGCAGTTCTTC
.	.	TRBV5-1	TRBJ1-4	CASSLRSVGEKLFF	TGCGCCAGCAGCTTGCGTTCAGTAGGTGAAAAACTGTTTTTT
.	.	TRBV19	TRBJ1-5	CASSIDGSYSNQPQHF	TGTGCCAGTAGTATAGACGGATCTTATAGCAATCAGCCCCAGCATTTT
TRBD2	.	TRBV13	TRBJ2-3	CASSARLAGGHTDTQYF	TGTGCCAGCAGCGCACGACTAGCGGGAGGTCACACAGATACGCAGTATTTT
.	.	TRBV7-9	TRBJ2-3	CASSLEERSRDTQYF	TGTGCCAGCAGCTTAGAAGAAAGATCGAGGGATACGCAGTATTTT
.	.	TRBV5-1	TRBJ2-7	CASSPTTGGHEQYF	TGCGCCAGCAGCCCTACGACAGGAGGCCACGAGCAGTACTTC